Each of the 21 T cell receptor beta chains below was sequenced from the same sample in a study of T cells in Graves' hyperthyroidism and ophthalmopathy. RNA transcripts served as the template for amplifying TCR beta CDR3 regions. First-round RT-PCR of the TCR CDR3 relied on the HTBI primer set. TCRdb used MiXCR to reprocess the multiplex PCR reads, holding one entry per CDR3 protein. The data hold about 640,000 distinct CDR3 sequences, with around 20% observed a single time. Sequencing was performed on blood. Receptor source: a man aged 25-45 years with Graves' ophthalmopathy.

This clonotype was seen more than once but under ten times. V is TRBV12-3 or TRBV12-4 and J is TRBJ2-6; D unclear. The CDR3 extends over 15 amino acids. V lost 5 bases and J 0 bases, leaving 8 bases between the germline ends. The CDR3 nucleotides read TGTGCCAGCAGTAGAAGATCCTCTGGGGCCAACGTCCTGACTTTC. This encodes CASSRRSSGANVLTF.

This clonotype turned up a few times. The chain is built from TRBV4-2 and TRBJ2-7; 7 nucleotides match TRBD1. CDR1 LGHNA and CDR2 YNFKEQ come from the germline V gene. The CDR3 extends over 14 amino acids. The V segment lost 0 bases and the J segment 6 bases; nucleotides outside the gene matches: 5. In DNA form, the CDR3 reads TGTGCCAGCAGCCAAGAGGACAGGTTGACCGAGCAGTACTTC. It specifies CASSQEDRLTEQYF.

This clonotype was picked up a small number of times. V usage is TRBV29-1 and J usage is TRBJ2-1, with 10 bases lining up with TRBD2. In germline, CDR1 is SQVTM, CDR2 ANQGSEA. V gave up 4 bases and J gave up 4 bases; unmatched junction bases: 4. CDR3 length: 14 amino acids. CDR3 sequence reads: CSVASGRGYNEQFF. CDR3 bases: TGCAGCGTTGCAAGCGGGAGGGGGTACAATGAGCAGTTCTTC.

The chain is built from TRBV13 and TRBJ2-1; D is undetermined. Trimming removed 5 bases from V and 7 bases from J, with 9 bases in between. The CDR3 has 12 residues. Germline V gene lookup returns CDR1 PRHDT and CDR2 FYEKMQ (reference sequence). CDR3 sequence: CASSPQLNEQFF. The CDR3 coding sequence is TGTGCCAGCAGCCCCCAGTTAAATGAGCAGTTCTTC.

This clonotype has a handful of counts. The CDR3 protein is CSAESETGELFF. CDR3 nucleotides: TGCAGTGCCGAAAGCGAGACCGGGGAGCTGTTTTTT. This sequence joins TRBV20-1 and TRBJ2-2; D is uncertain. The CDR3 consists of 12 residues. V was cut by 6 bases and J by 5 bases, with 10 bases left in between. The V gene's germline CDR1 is DFQATT and CDR2 SNEGSKA (reference sequence).

There are many counts of this clonotype. This chain connects TRBV3-1 to TRBJ2-1; 9 bases map to TRBD2. Germline V gives CDR1 LGHDT, CDR2 YNNKEL (reference sequence). The CDR3 loop spans 12 amino acids. The junction had 1 base not matched to a gene; V was cut back by 5 bases and J by 8 bases. The CDR3 sequence: CASSSSGDEQFF. CDR3 DNA: TGTGCCAGCAGCTCTAGCGGGGATGAGCAGTTCTTC.

The chain couples TRBV11-2 to TRBJ2-7; D is possibly TRBD1 (5 bases). The CDR3 length is 15 residues. V was clipped by 2 bases and J by 1 base, with 12 bases between them. CDR1 and CDR2 (germline): SGHAT, FQNNGV. The CDR3 DNA is TGTGCCAGCAGCTTACTAGAGACAGAATCCTACGAGCAGTACTTC. It specifies CASSLLETESYEQYF.

The chain uses TRBV30 and TRBJ1-3; unclear D gene. The V and J ends lost 3 bases and 0 bases respectively, with 6 bases between them. CDR1 and CDR2 from the germline V gene are GTSNPN and SVGIG (reference sequence). This CDR3 region has 13 residues. CDR3 amino acids: CAWRAASGNTIYF. CDR3 DNA: TGTGCCTGGAGAGCGGCCTCTGGAAACACCATATATTTT.

A few counts support this clonotype. The chain employs TRBV7-3 and TRBJ2-2; the match to TRBD2 covers 7 bases. There are 15 residues in the CDR3. V trimming: 5 bases; J trimming: 3 bases; junction bases outside the gene matches: 6. The V gene's germline CDR1 is SGHTA and CDR2 FQGTGA. The CDR3 nucleotides are TGTGCCAGCAGCCCAGAAGGACTAGACACCGGGGAGCTGTTTTTT. Its protein is CASSPEGLDTGELFF.

With regard to this clonotype: An end of the junction does not agree with germline; a read error may underlie this. This chain connects TRBV14 to TRBJ2-3, with 7 bases lining up with TRBD2. There are 15 residues in the CDR3. CDR1 SGHDN and CDR2 FVKESK come from the germline V gene. The CDR3 loop reads CASSLGLGLTDTRYF. The CDR3, as DNA: TGTGCCAGCAGCCTAGGACTAGGCCTCACAGATACGCGGTATTTT.

This clonotype was detected only a few times. The chain uses TRBV6-1 and TRBJ2-7; D is possibly TRBD2 (7 bases). From germline, CDR1 is MNHNS and CDR2 SASEGT. The CDR3 contains 15 residues. Deletions cut 4 bases from V and 0 bases from J, with 13 bases between. The CDR3 coding sequence is TGTGCCAGCAGTGCTCTGCGGGGGCCCTCCTACGAGCAGTACTTC. Translation: CASSALRGPSYEQYF.

The J gene is TRBJ2-1, the V gene TRBV6-2 or TRBV6-3, with TRBD1 as a possible D gene (6 bases). The CDR3 totals 15 residues. The V gene's germline CDR1 is MNHEY and CDR2 SVGEGT. Trimming removed 2 bases at V and 3 bases at J, with 11 bases between. CDR3 sequence (DNA): TGTGCCAGCAGTTACGGGACAAACGGCTACAATGAGCAGTTCTTC. Its protein is CASSYGTNGYNEQFF.

This clonotype was picked up many times. This chain uses TRBV12-3 or TRBV12-4 with TRBJ2-5; D is ambiguous. Trimming cost V 7 bases and J 0 bases, with 12 bases left between them. This CDR3 is built from 14 residues. The CDR3, as DNA: TGTGCCAGCACCGGAAATTCGTACCAAGAGACCCAGTACTTC. It yields the protein CASTGNSYQETQYF.

The genes are TRBV20-1 and TRBJ2-7, with 8 nucleotides matching TRBD1. Germline trimming cut 3 bases from V and 3 bases from J; bases unmatched to any gene: 7. Germline assignment: CDR1 DFQATT and CDR2 SNEGSKA (reference sequence). The CDR3 is made up of 14 amino acids. The CDR3 DNA is TGCAGTGCTAGCCACGGGACAGGCAGCTACGAGCAGTACTTC. Amino acids: CSASHGTGSYEQYF.

V and J are TRBV5-1 and TRBJ2-1; the D gene could be TRBD1 or TRBD2 (5 bases each). Trimming stripped 8 bases from V and 1 base from J, with 10 bases between. The germline CDR1 and CDR2 sequences are SGHRS and YFSETQ. The CDR3 spans 13 residues. As DNA, the CDR3 is TGCGCCAGTGGGGGAGAATCCTACAATGAGCAGTTCTTC. Residues: CASGGESYNEQFF. Supplemented by reference TRBV5-1 and TRBJ2-1, the full variable domain reads KAGVTQTPRYLIKTRGQQVTLSCSPISGHRSVSWYQQTPGQGLQFLFEYFSETQRNKGNFPGRFSGRQFSNSRSEMNVSTLELGDSALYLCASGGESYNEQFFGPGTRLTVL.

On this clonotype itself: A much larger clonotype is one base distant, so this may be a read error. The chain combines TRBV19 with TRBJ2-7; 11 bases fit TRBD2. The germline gives CDR1 LNHDA, CDR2 SQIVND (reference sequence). The CDR3 consists of 14 residues. CDR3 in DNA: TGTGCCAGTAGTCCTAGCGGGAGGACCTACGAGCAGTGCTTC. Protein sequence: CASSPSGRTYEQCF.

This sequence joins TRBV6-5 and TRBJ2-7; perhaps TRBD1 as D (5 bases). The CDR3 spans 13 residues. The V end lost 2 bases, the J end lost 3 bases, and 8 bases lay between the germline ends. Germline CDR1 and CDR2: MNHEY and SVGAGI. Here the CDR3 DNA reads TGTGCCAGCAGTTACAGGCAGGGCTACGAGCAGTACTTC. This encodes CASSYRQGYEQYF.

This clonotype has more than one count but fewer than ten. Possible read error: a much larger clone is one base away. V is TRBV6-1 and J is TRBJ1-1, with D possibly TRBD1 on 6 matching bases. CDR1 MNHNS and CDR2 SASEGT come from the germline V gene. The CDR3 is 13 amino acids. V was shortened by 5 bases and J by 1 base, with 8 bases between the two germline ends. This CDR3 is CASSKTGNTEAFF. CDR3 DNA sequence: TGTGCCAGCAGTAAGACAGGGAACACTGAAGCTTTCTTT.

The V gene is TRBV30, the J gene TRBJ1-3; 7 nucleotides match TRBD1. CDR1 is GTSNPN and CDR2 is SVGIG in the germline V gene (reference sequence). The CDR3 runs to 16 residues. The junction had 10 bases not matched to a gene; V was cut back by 3 bases and J by 2 bases. The CDR3 DNA sequence: TGTGCCTGGAGAGGGGGCAGGTCGTTTCCTGGAAACACCATATATTTT. It encodes CAWRGGRSFPGNTIYF.

J is TRBJ1-2 and V is TRBV27; perhaps TRBD1 as D (5 bases). The CDR3 has 16 amino acids. Germline loops: CDR1 MNHEY, CDR2 SMNVEV (reference sequence). The V end was cut by 3 bases, the J end by 7 bases, with 21 bases between. Written as DNA, the CDR3 is TGTGCCAGCAGTTTCTCCCGCAGGGAAATGCGAGGTGGCTACACCTTC. Translated, it gives CASSFSRREMRGGYTF.

This clonotype was picked up a small number of times. V is TRBV6-1 and J is TRBJ2-2; no firm D call. The CDR3 consists of 16 residues. V gave up 2 bases and J gave up 0 bases, with 10 bases separating them. The V gene's germline CDR1 is MNHNS and CDR2 SASEGT. CDR3: CASSEKGPPNTGELFF. The DNA for the CDR3 is TGTGCCAGCAGTGAAAAGGGCCCCCCGAACACCGGGGAGCTGTTTTTT.